This entry is about one T cell receptor (beta chain). Its antigen is currently unknown. The entry originates in a study of T cell responses to AZD1222 COVID-19 vaccine. Findings and caveats of the study: Possibly, clonal diversity was underestimated; donors were largely white British and included more females.

The CDR3 consists of 16 residues. V gave up 7 bases and J gave up 4 bases; unmatched junction bases: 12. The germline CDR1 and CDR2 sequences are MDHEN and SYDVKM. The repertoire was sequenced with immunoSEQ multiplex PCR; TCRdb's copy has only in-frame clones and lacks some. The sample has about 110,000 clones; 80% to 85% are singletons. The chain is built from TRBV28 and TRBJ1-4; TRBD1 agrees at 7 bases. This material consisted of peripheral blood, taken on day 0 of AZD1222 vaccination. The receptor was isolated from an adult in good health. In DNA form, the CDR3 reads TGTGCCAGCAAGGTCCCCGGGGACAGCATTAATGAAAAACTGTTTTTT. The encoded protein is CASKVPGDSINEKLFF.